This T cell receptor beta chain was retrieved from a study of blood T cell repertoires in COVID-19 (dated by TCRdb to the early 2020s). With respect to the entire study: Samples from collaborators originated in the United States, Italy and Spain and spanned both the acute and convalescent phases of COVID-19. Deeply sampled blood TCRbeta repertoires from subjects exposed to, actively infected with, or recovered from COVID-19 were included in the dataset. The material from the prospective study consisted of cDNA or gDNA derived from T cells, B-cell-depleted T cells, or PBMCs. The repertoires were made available in a free public database intended to serve as a resource for research on the immune response to SARS-CoV-2. A de-identified subject ID, COVID-19 status, age in years and sex were almost always included in the sample metadata. The samples were drawn from the first 160 participants of the ongoing ImmuneRACE study and from 1,254 subjects provided by 6 global collaborators. Where HLA class I and class II types were available, the types were taken from metadata supplied by the sample provider, not from assay-based typing. Overall study outcomes, separate from this receptor: The amount of clinical and demographic metadata varied by source and participant and was provided uncurated.

One collaborating source in Seattle enrolled patients while the patients were actively infected and followed the patients over time throughout the course of disease. Collaborating institutions collected whole blood in K2EDTA tubes following their own protocols. Collaborator samples were shipped for TCRbeta analysis as frozen whole blood, isolated PBMCs, or DNA extracted from either sample type. TCRbeta CDR3 regions were amplified from genomic DNA using the immunoSEQ Assay, a bias-controlled multiplex PCR. As for the original processing: Nucleated cell counts per sample were estimated from amplification of reference gene primers within the assay. To quantify the absolute abundance of each unique TCRbeta CDR3 rearrangement, sequence reads were collapsed and filtered. For each sample, productive Simpson clonality was calculated by taking the square root of Simpson's diversity index across productive rearrangements. The immuneACCESS repertoire file appears here via TCRdb, limited to in-frame rearrangements. These files lack a portion of the clones; in checked studies, under half of the deficit traces to unresolved V genes, and the cause of the others is not known. That table supplies the V and J calls and clone size; D and trimming were determined from the DNA. The sample table holds roughly 200,000 clones, of which 82% were seen once. The ten top clones hold around 8% of the sample.

With regard to this clone: What antigen it recognizes has not been identified. Nothing much larger sits one base from this clone, and base qualities are not available.

Counted from cysteine to phenylalanine, this CDR3 has 14 amino acids. Left in the record is the CDR3 DNA by itself, 42 bases read in frame from the first base. The junction shows trimming of 4 bases on V and 14 bases on J, and the gene matches do not reach 13 bases of it. Looking up the germline V gene (reference sequence) yields CDR1 LNHDA and CDR2 SQIVND. This receptor chain uses TRBV19 and TRBJ1-2, and 10 bases in between align with TRBD1. The receptor was derived from a woman aged 55-69 years with COVID-19, enrolled during active disease. Specimen: peripheral blood. The sequence in DNA is TGTGCCAGTAGTAGTACCGGGACAGGGGCGTCTTATACCTTC. The resulting protein is CASSSTGTGASYTF. The entire variable domain, with the stretches around the CDR3 drawn from the reference TRBV19 and TRBJ1-2 proteins, is DGGITQSPKYLFRKEGQNVTLSCEQNLNHDAMYWYRQDPGQGLRLIYYSQIVNDFQKGDIAEGYSVSREKKESFPLTVTSAQKNPTAFYLCASSSTGTGASYTFGSGTRLTVV.